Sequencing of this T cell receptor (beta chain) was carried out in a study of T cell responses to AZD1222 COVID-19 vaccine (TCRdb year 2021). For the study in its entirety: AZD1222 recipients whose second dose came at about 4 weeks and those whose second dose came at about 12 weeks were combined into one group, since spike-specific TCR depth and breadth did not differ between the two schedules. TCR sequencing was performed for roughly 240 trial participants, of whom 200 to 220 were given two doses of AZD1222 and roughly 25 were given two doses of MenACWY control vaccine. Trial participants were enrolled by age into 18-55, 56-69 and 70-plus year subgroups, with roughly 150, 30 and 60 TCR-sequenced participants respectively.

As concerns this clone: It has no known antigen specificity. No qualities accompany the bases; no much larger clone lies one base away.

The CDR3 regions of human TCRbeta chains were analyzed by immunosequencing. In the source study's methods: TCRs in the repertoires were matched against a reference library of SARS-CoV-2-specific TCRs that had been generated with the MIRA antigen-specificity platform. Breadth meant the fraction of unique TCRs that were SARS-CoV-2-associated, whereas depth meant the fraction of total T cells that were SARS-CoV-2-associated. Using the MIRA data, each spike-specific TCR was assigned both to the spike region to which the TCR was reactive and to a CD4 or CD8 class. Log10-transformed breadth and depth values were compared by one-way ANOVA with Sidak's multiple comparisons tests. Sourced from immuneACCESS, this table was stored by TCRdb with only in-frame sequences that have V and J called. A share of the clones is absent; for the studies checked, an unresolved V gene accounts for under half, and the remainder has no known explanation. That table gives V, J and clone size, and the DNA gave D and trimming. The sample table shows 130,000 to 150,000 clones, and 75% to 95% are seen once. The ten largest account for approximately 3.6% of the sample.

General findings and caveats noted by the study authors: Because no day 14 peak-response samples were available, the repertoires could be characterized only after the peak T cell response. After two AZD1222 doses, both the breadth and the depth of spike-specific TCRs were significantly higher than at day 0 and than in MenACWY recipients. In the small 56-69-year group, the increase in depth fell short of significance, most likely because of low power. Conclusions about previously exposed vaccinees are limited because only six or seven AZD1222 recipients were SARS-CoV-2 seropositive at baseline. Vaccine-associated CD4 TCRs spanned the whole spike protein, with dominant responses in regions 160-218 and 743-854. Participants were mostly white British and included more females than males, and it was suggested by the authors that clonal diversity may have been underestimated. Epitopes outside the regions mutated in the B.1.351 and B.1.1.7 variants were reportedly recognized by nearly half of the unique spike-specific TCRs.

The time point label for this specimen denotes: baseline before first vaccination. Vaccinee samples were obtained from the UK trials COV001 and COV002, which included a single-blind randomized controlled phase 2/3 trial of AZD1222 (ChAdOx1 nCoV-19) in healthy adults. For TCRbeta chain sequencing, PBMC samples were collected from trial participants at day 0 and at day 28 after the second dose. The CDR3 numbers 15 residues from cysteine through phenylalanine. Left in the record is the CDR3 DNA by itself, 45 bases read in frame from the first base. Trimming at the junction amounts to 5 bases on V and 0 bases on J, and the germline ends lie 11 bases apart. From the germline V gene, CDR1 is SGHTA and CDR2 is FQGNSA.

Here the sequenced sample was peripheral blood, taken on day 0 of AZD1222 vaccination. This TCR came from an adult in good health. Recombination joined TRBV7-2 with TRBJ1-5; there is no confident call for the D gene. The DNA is TGTGCCAGCAGCCCCACTCGGGGTAGCAATCAGCCCCAGCATTTT. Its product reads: CASSPTRGSNQPQHF.